This T cell receptor (beta chain) stems from a study of T and B cells in COVID-19 patients (dated by TCRdb to about 2020). Looking at the study overall: In this study, adaptive immunity was profiled in COVID-19 patients who either had active infection or had recovered, using TRB and IGH repertoire sequencing of peripheral blood. A recovered cohort comprised around 18 patients contributing roughly 21 samples, mostly after mild to moderate COVID-19 managed as outpatients. Patients in the recovered cohort had a median age of 34 years, compared with more than 60 years for patients in the active-infection cohort. In the active-infection cohort, about 65% of the 20 patients were critically ill and required mechanical ventilation or ECMO. In the active-infection cohort, nine tenths of the roughly 20 patients had comorbidities linked to unfavorable COVID-19 outcome. The repository of TCR and BCR sequences included 55 to 75 time points from 35 to 45 patients, and more than 8 million TCR sequences were analysed. A couple of patients belonged to both the recovered and active cohorts because samples were available from active disease and after recovery. An age-matched reference group of 35 to 50 healthy donors negative for COVID-19 antibodies was used as the comparison for repertoire analyses. As many as 9 follow-up blood samples were taken per patient, and some of the samples covered different disease stages within the same individual.

General study outcomes and caveats: In patients with COVID-19, the usage of TRBV/TRBJ genes was reported to be strongly skewed. The size of the cohort was considered insufficient for assessing HLA contributions to COVID-19 susceptibility or severity. A total of 2,331 TCR clusters were exclusive to the recovered cohort, and 25 to 40 of those clusters were low-pGen clusters. In active COVID-19, TRB repertoires were highly clonal, while at recovery, diversity and richness increased above the levels seen in healthy donors. It was stated that prospective validation of the reported TCR clusters was required before the clusters could be put to clinical use. Specific T cell subsets (CD4+/Treg/CD8+) and sorted SARS-CoV-2-responsive or tetramer+ T cells had not yet been sequenced, and the corresponding sequencing experiments were ongoing. Few blood samples were available from mildly ill patients while symptoms were present or from severe cases at early time points.

TRB repertoires were amplified from 250-500 ng of genomic DNA extracted from blood. By sample share, this clonotype is medium-sized (0.01 to 0.1%). The clone's antigen remains unknown. No clone much larger than this one lies a single base away; base qualities are absent. Sequencing instrument: Illumina MiSeq. Multiplex PCR with BIOMED2 TRB-A/B primer pools was used to amplify TRB rearrangements. Illumina-compatible adapters and 7-nucleotide sample barcodes were attached to the amplicons through two consecutive PCRs. All library PCRs used Phusion HS II polymerase. The amplicons were purified from gel with the NucleoSpin Gel and PCR Clean-up kit, measured on Qubit, and combined at roughly 4.4 nM. The quality of the amplicon pool was checked on an Agilent 2100 Bioanalyzer prior to Illumina next-generation sequencing. The paper's data handling went like this. TRB rearrangements were annotated with MiXCR 3.0.8 using the default MiXCR reference library. Non-productive reads and sequences with fewer than 2 reads were removed, and each unique CDR3 nucleotide sequence was counted as one clone. Clonality, diversity, richness and V-J gene usage were computed in R 3.5.1. TCR clustering by CDR3 similarity used GLIPH2, with generation probabilities calculated by OLGA. GLIPH2 clusters were kept only when the clusters contained at least four unique TCR clonotypes present in at least three individuals. TCRdb trimmed the raw reads at Q25, called clones with MiXCR and kept productive beta chains. Duplicate CDR3 protein sequences are folded into a single record with the most common DNA and genes. In this record, the V and J calls reflect TCRdb's handling and not the investigators' own analysis. Here the sample has approximately 2,500 distinct CDR3 sequences; approximately 26% occur a single time. The top ten hold 68% of the sample.

Trimming costs V 3 bases and J 4 bases, and their ends lie 10 bases apart. The CDR3, from cysteine to phenylalanine, totals 13 residues. The only DNA kept is the CDR3, 39 bases in frame from the first base. The germline V gene encodes CDR1 SQVTM and CDR2 ANQGSEA. This sequence uses TRBV29-1 and TRBJ1-3, with the D gene too uncertain to name. The TCR comes from a human donor with active COVID-19. Material: blood. Read as DNA, the sequence is TGCAGCGTTGACTCAGAAGGGGGAAACACCATATATTTT. This encodes CSVDSEGGNTIYF.